This T cell receptor (beta chain) was profiled in a study of neoadjuvant nivolumab and ipilimumab in lung cancer. The wider study: The combination arm added day-1 ipilimumab 1 mg/kg to nivolumab 3 mg/kg on days 1, 15, 29. Study results and limitations: Only two of four nivolumab-treated tumors gained richness and clonality by surgery. Only a small number of samples underwent TCR sequencing. TCR clonality did not significantly correlate with pathologic tumor regression.

The assay was immunoSEQ multiplex PCR, and TCRdb's table has in-frame clones only and misses some. In the table there are some 37,000 clones, 89% of which are singletons. This clone was observed a few times. The antigen is unknown. CDR3 length: 13 residues. Per the germline V gene, CDR1 is SGHTA and CDR2 is FQGTGA. J gave up 4 bases and V 5 bases, and 3 bases lay outside the gene matches. This rearrangement joins TRBV7-3 to TRBJ1-1, with 8 positions matching TRBD1. The sequence derives from an adult with non-small cell lung cancer. The specimen comprised peripheral blood, sampled before neoadjuvant nivolumab, alone or with ipilimumab. The CDR3 DNA sequence: TGTGCCAGCAGCCTGGGGACAGGCACTGAAGCTTTCTTT. It yields the protein CASSLGTGTEAFF.